Following are 7 T cell receptor beta chains from one sample sequenced in a study of metastatic and nonmetastatic thyroid tumors. TCRdb ran MiXCR on the PCR reads. The repertoire holds 15,000 to 20,000 clones, with under 30% as singletons. Not a single patient had been given any form of treatment at any point before undergoing thyroid surgery. Sequenced: adjacent normal tissue. Source of these receptors: a female donor with papillary thyroid cancer or a benign thyroid nodule (not recorded which). Some clones in this sample may be carry-over from other donors' samples.

This clone was observed a handful of times. The chain carries TRBV20-1 and TRBJ2-1; TRBD2 aligns across 9 bases. The CDR3 has 16 amino acids. V shed 3 bases, J shed 9 bases, and the junction held 15 bases outside the gene matches. Germline V CDR1 and CDR2: DFQATT, SNEGSKA (reference sequence). CDR3 protein: CSARGGIAGEAGEQFF. The CDR3 nucleotides read TGCAGTGCTAGGGGGGGAATAGCGGGAGAGGCCGGTGAGCAGTTCTTC.

The CDR3 sequence: CASSQGPGDNYGYTF. As DNA, the CDR3 is TGCGCCAGCAGCCAAGGGCCAGGGGATAACTATGGCTACACCTTC. The gene calls are TRBV4-1 and TRBJ1-2, with D maybe TRBD1 (6 bases). V was pared by 1 base and J by 1 base, with 10 bases between. The CDR3 length is 15 residues. The germline gives CDR1 MGHRA, CDR2 YSYEKL.

This clone was counted a few times. The J gene is TRBJ1-1, the V gene TRBV5-1; D not certain. Per the germline V gene, CDR1 is SGHRS and CDR2 is YFSETQ. V lost 0 bases, J lost 1 base, and 10 bases lay in between. The CDR3 covers 15 residues. CDR3 residues: CASSLDFTPNTEAFF. CDR3 bases: TGCGCCAGCAGCTTGGACTTTACTCCGAACACTGAAGCTTTCTTT.

The chain carries TRBV6-5 and TRBJ2-2; D unresolved. Germline CDR1 is MNHEY and CDR2 is SVGAGI. The CDR3 has 16 residues. V lost 2 bases and J 0 bases, leaving 10 bases between the germline ends. The CDR3 loop reads CASSYQTGSNTGELFF. The CDR3 DNA is TGTGCCAGCAGTTACCAGACGGGCTCGAACACCGGGGAGCTGTTTTTT.

This chain joins TRBV20-1 and TRBJ2-7, with 10 bases matching TRBD2. Germline-derived CDR1 and CDR2 are DFQATT and SNEGSKA (reference sequence). This CDR3 contains 15 residues. The J segment lost 2 bases and the V segment lost 3 bases, leaving 7 bases of the junction unmatched. CDR3 sequence reads: CSARGSSGRTYEQYF. The CDR3 DNA reads as TGCAGTGCTAGGGGTTCTAGCGGGAGAACCTACGAGCAGTACTTC.

This chain connects TRBV12-3 or TRBV12-4 to TRBJ2-7; 9 positions agree with TRBD2. The CDR3 loop spans 13 amino acids. V lost 2 bases and J lost 9; bases outside the gene matches: 5. This CDR3 is CASSLRLADWQYF. In DNA form, the CDR3 reads TGTGCCAGCAGTTTAAGACTAGCGGATTGGCAGTACTTC.

This clone was detected many times. V usage is TRBV27 and J usage is TRBJ2-7, with 10 bases fitting TRBD1. Unmatched junction bases numbered 10, after V lost 8 bases and J lost 6 bases. Germline V CDR1 and CDR2: MNHEY, SMNVEV (reference sequence). The CDR3 is 14 residues long. The DNA for the CDR3 is TGTGCCAGCTCAAGTCGGGACAGGGGAAGCGAGCAGTACTTC. Protein sequence: CASSSRDRGSEQYF.